This T cell receptor (gamma chain) was observed in a study of intestinal T cells in coeliac disease. In the study overall: In the TRG cohort, coeliac patients were much younger than controls. General observations from the study: All 20 or so biopsies were correctly classified by TRD kmer clustering. Coeliac and control groups differed significantly in age.

The CDR3 is 15 residues long. Germline V CDR1 and CDR2: VTNTFY, YDVSTARD (reference sequence). Using 200 to 250 ng of biopsy DNA, TRG was amplified with LymphoTrack primers. TCRdb fed the multiplex PCR reads into CATT to redo clone calling. This table holds roughly 1,400 gamma-chain clones, under 75% found once. For each case, the template was genomic DNA from ten approximately 5-µm formalin-fixed paraffin-embedded scrolls. As to this clone: Its antigen is currently unknown.

The receptor was derived from a human donor with celiac disease. The sample consisted of a duodenal biopsy. The V and J genes are TRGV3 and TRGJ1 or TRGJ2. CDR3 coding DNA: TGTGCACCTGGGACCGATTTTACGAATTATTATAAGAAACTCTTT. Translating gives CAPGTDFTNYYKKLF.